The 31 T cell receptor beta chains below were found in one sample sequenced in a study of blood T cells in healthy people across ages. Using a J-beta primer mix together with a sample-barcoded 5' primer, a second PCR was run for roughly 7 to 12 cycles. MiXCR, run by TCRdb on the 5' RACE reads, gives a single entry per CDR3 protein. The sample carries more than 750,000 distinct CDR3 sequences, 25% to 30% recorded once. These data also formed part of another study, on T cells of mothers and their children.

Sequencing was performed on blood. Source of these receptors: a woman aged 40-49 years in good health.

This clonotype was observed many times. The V and J genes are TRBV7-2 and TRBJ2-7, with a weak D call TRBD1 (6 bases). Trimming pared 2 bases from V and 6 bases from J, leaving 11 bases between. The CDR3 contains 13 residues. Germline V CDR1 and CDR2: SGHTA, FQGNSA. As DNA, the CDR3 is TGTGCCAGCAGCTTAATGGGACACCTCGAGCAGTACTTC. It yields the protein CASSLMGHLEQYF.

The chain links TRBV14 to TRBJ2-2; the D is unclear. From germline, CDR1 is SGHDN and CDR2 FVKESK. This CDR3 has 12 residues. V lost 1 base, J lost 4 bases, and 1 base lay in between. CDR3 coding DNA: TGTGCCAGCAGCCAAGTCACCGGGGAGCTGTTTTTT. Protein product: CASSQVTGELFF.

In this sample, this clonotype turned up a few times. DNA of the CDR3: TGTGCCAGCAGTTACTCAGCGGGTGACGAGCAGTACTTC. The encoded protein is CASSYSAGDEQYF. The rearrangement joins TRBV6-5 to TRBJ2-7, with a weak D call TRBD2 (6 bases). V was shortened by 0 bases and J by 5 bases, with 8 bases between the two germline ends. The CDR3 runs to 13 residues. Germline assignment: CDR1 MNHEY and CDR2 SVGAGI.

This clonotype was seen at least ten times. The chain is built from TRBV7-9 and TRBJ1-4; D is possibly TRBD1 (5 bases). This CDR3 has 15 residues. CDR1 and CDR2 (germline): SEHNR, FQNEAQ (reference sequence). V was cut by 5 bases and J by 2 bases, with 12 bases left in between. CDR3 amino acids: CASSGEAGTNEKLFF. The CDR3 DNA sequence: TGTGCCAGCAGCGGAGAGGCAGGGACTAATGAAAAACTGTTTTTT.

DNA of the CDR3: TGTGCCAGCAGGGGTCAGCGGGGAGAGTACAATGAGCAGTTCTTC. It codes for CASRGQRGEYNEQFF. The rearrangement links TRBV27 to TRBJ2-1; 7 bases map to TRBD2. The CDR3 totals 15 residues. CDR1 and CDR2 (germline): MNHEY, SMNVEV (reference sequence). V gave up 6 bases and J gave up 4 bases; unmatched junction bases: 9.

The chain combines TRBV30 with TRBJ2-1; TRBD2 matches at 10 bases. Trimming cost V 7 bases and J 9 bases; bases outside gene matches: 6. Per germline, CDR1 GTSNPN and CDR2 SVGIG (reference sequence). There are 12 residues in the CDR3. The CDR3 here is CASERGGGEQFF. CDR3 DNA: TGTGCCTCCGAGCGGGGGGGCGGTGAGCAGTTCTTC.

This clonotype was observed a few times. This chain uses TRBV9 with TRBJ2-5, with 7 positions matching TRBD2. The trim removed 6 bases at V and 4 bases at J, leaving 9 bases unmatched. Germline CDR1 and CDR2: SGDLS and YYNGEE. The CDR3 sequence is 14 residues long. CDR3 amino acids: CASTGGTRGETQYF. The CDR3 nucleotides read TGTGCCAGCACCGGGGGGACCCGCGGAGAGACCCAGTACTTC.

This clonotype showed up many times. This chain connects TRBV29-1 to TRBJ2-1, with 13 bases aligning to TRBD2. Germline lookup yields CDR1 SQVTM and CDR2 ANQGSEA. V trimming: 7 bases; J trimming: 7 bases; junction bases outside the gene matches: 4. The CDR3 has 13 amino acids. The CDR3 DNA is TGCAGCGCTACGGGACTAGCGGGAAATGAGCAGTTCTTC. It specifies CSATGLAGNEQFF.

The chain employs TRBV7-8 and TRBJ2-7; weak D call: TRBD1 (6 bases). The germline V and J ends were trimmed by 2 bases and 2 bases, with 10 bases remaining between them. Looked up from germline, CDR1 is SGHVS and CDR2 is FQNEAQ. The CDR3 is made up of 14 amino acids. Here the CDR3 reads CASSLSRQAYEQYF. CDR3 in DNA: TGTGCCAGCAGCTTATCTCGACAGGCCTACGAGCAGTACTTC.

Only a few counts were recorded for this clonotype. The chain couples TRBV7-2 to TRBJ1-5; 7 nucleotides line up with TRBD1. V dropped 5 bases and J dropped 9; count of bases not matched to a gene: 13. The CDR3 totals 15 residues. In germline, CDR1 is SGHTA, CDR2 FQGNSA. The CDR3 bases are TGTGCCAGCAGCCCCGGGACAGCGGCGGGTCGGCCCCAGCATTTT. Protein: CASSPGTAAGRPQHF.

This chain connects TRBV5-1 to TRBJ1-2; 7 nucleotides align to TRBD1. Losses at the gene ends were 0 bases for V and 1 base for J; bases not matched to a gene: 12. CDR3 length equals 18 residues. Germline CDR1 and CDR2: SGHRS and YFSETQ. The CDR3 region is CASSLGGTAKNLNYGYTF. CDR3 bases: TGCGCCAGCAGCTTGGGAGGGACAGCTAAAAATCTTAACTATGGCTACACCTTC.

V gene TRBV5-1 combines with J gene TRBJ2-3, with a tentative D call TRBD1 (5 bases). This CDR3 has 15 residues. The V and J ends lost 2 bases and 6 bases respectively, with 16 bases between them. CDR1 and CDR2 (germline): SGHRS, YFSETQ. The CDR3 nucleotides are TGCGCCAGCAGCTTACAGCAGGGATTGGGGGATACGCAGTATTTT. Encoded protein: CASSLQQGLGDTQYF.

This clonotype was seen at least ten times. The genes are TRBV6-5 and TRBJ1-2; the D gene is possibly TRBD1 (5 bases). CDR1 and CDR2 (germline): MNHEY, SVGAGI. Trimming took 7 bases from V and 8 from J, leaving 23 bases between them. The CDR3 length is 15 residues. The CDR3 coding sequence is TGTGCCAGCATCAAAATCCTCGGGGGATTGCAGGGCTACACCTTC. It specifies CASIKILGGLQGYTF.

This clonotype turned up a few times. V and J are TRBV29-1 and TRBJ1-4; tentative D call: TRBD1 (5 bases). The germline V gene has CDR1 SQVTM and CDR2 ANQGSEA. The CDR3 length is 12 residues. Between the trimmed V and J ends, which lost 5 bases and 3 bases, there was a span of 7 bases. The CDR3 here is CSVTGANEKLFF. DNA for the CDR3: TGCAGCGTTACAGGAGCTAATGAAAAACTGTTTTTT. Full variable domain (outside the CDR3, taken from reference TRBV29-1 and TRBJ1-4): SAVISQKPSRDICQRGTSLTIQCQVDSQVTMMFWYRQQPGQSLTLIATANQGSEATYESGFVIDKFPISRPNLTFSTLTVSNMSPEDSSIYLCSVTGANEKLFFGSGTQLSVL.

The chain combines TRBV2 with TRBJ2-4; either TRBD1 or TRBD2 may supply D (5 bases each). CDR3 length equals 13 residues. CDR1 is SNHLY and CDR2 is FYNNEI in the germline V gene. V lost 10 bases to trimming and J lost 6 bases, with 16 bases between them. CDR3 bases: TGTGCCAACAACCTTGAGGGGAGAAACATTCAGTACTTC. This codes for CANNLEGRNIQYF.

This rearrangement joins TRBV28 to TRBJ2-5; possibly TRBD1 for D (6 bases). V lost 6 bases and J lost 11, with 22 bases in between. Germline CDR1 MDHEN, CDR2 SYDVKM. There are 14 residues in the CDR3. This chain's CDR3 is CASRTWAGAWEQYF. CDR3 bases: TGTGCCAGCAGAACGTGGGCAGGGGCCTGGGAGCAGTACTTC.

The rearrangement joins TRBV3-1 to TRBJ1-5, with a tentative D call TRBD1 (6 bases). V lost 6 bases and J 7 bases, leaving 16 bases between the germline ends. This CDR3 spans 14 amino acids. Looked up from germline, CDR1 is LGHDT and CDR2 is YNNKEL (reference sequence). CDR3 region: CASSHRDNRQPQHF. The CDR3, as DNA: TGTGCCAGCAGTCACAGGGACAATCGACAGCCCCAGCATTTT.

This clonotype was counted many times. The rearrangement joins TRBV27 to TRBJ2-7; D possibly corresponds to TRBD2 (6 bases). Germline assignment: CDR1 MNHEY and CDR2 SMNVEV (reference sequence). The CDR3 is 18 amino acids. Trimming shortened V by 0 bases and J by 2 bases, and 20 bases separated the two germline ends. The DNA of the CDR3 is TGTGCCAGCAGTTTATCCCTCGTACGGGCGGGACCAACCTACGAGCAGTACTTC. It specifies CASSLSLVRAGPTYEQYF.

Concerning this clonotype itself: Possible read error: a much larger clone is one base away. This chain links TRBV15 with TRBJ2-7; possibly TRBD2 for D (6 bases). Per the germline V gene, CDR1 is LNHNV and CDR2 is YYDKDF (reference sequence). V was cut by 0 bases and J by 3 bases, with 9 bases left in between. The CDR3 contains 14 residues. CDR3 in DNA: TGTGCCACCAGCAGAGAAGTGGGGGGCTACGAGCAGTACTTC. Translating it yields CATSREVGGYEQYF.

This clonotype was seen more than once but under ten times. The genes are TRBV6-1 and TRBJ2-7, with D hard to call. The V and J ends lost 5 bases and 0 bases respectively, with 11 bases between them. Germline CDR1 is MNHNS and CDR2 is SASEGT. The CDR3 contains 14 residues. CDR3 nucleotide sequence: TGTGCCAGCAGTTATGAAGACACCTCCTACGAGCAGTACTTC. It encodes CASSYEDTSYEQYF.

V is TRBV7-2 and J is TRBJ2-3; 8 nucleotides line up with TRBD2. The CDR3 is 14 amino acids. CDR1 is SGHTA, CDR2 FQGNSA, per germline. V dropped 4 bases and J dropped 8; count of bases not matched to a gene: 8. The CDR3 bases are TGTGCCAGCAGCTCGGGACGGGAGGGGCTTACGCAGTATTTT. Encoded protein: CASSSGREGLTQYF.

The J gene is TRBJ2-7, the V gene TRBV9; D gene unclear. The germline CDR1 and CDR2 sequences are SGDLS and YYNGEE. This CDR3 region has 13 residues. The V gene lost 2 bases and the J gene lost 5 bases, with 11 bases spanning the gap. CDR3 DNA sequence: TGTGCCAGCAGCGTCTGGAATCCCCACGAGCAGTACTTC. This sequence encodes CASSVWNPHEQYF.

This clonotype has at least ten counts. The chain has TRBV18 and TRBJ2-7, with 8 bases that match TRBD1. This CDR3 is built from 16 residues. Germline CDR1 KGHSH, CDR2 LQKENI. V shed 2 bases, J shed 6 bases, and the junction held 12 bases outside the gene matches. In DNA form, the CDR3 reads TGTGCCAGCTCACCAGCCGGGACAGGAGCCTTACTCGAGCAGTACTTC. Translated, it gives CASSPAGTGALLEQYF.

In this sample, this clonotype turned up many times. The chain has TRBV29-1 and TRBJ2-5, with 9 bases lining up with TRBD2. The CDR3 loop spans 13 amino acids. Germline V CDR1 and CDR2: SQVTM, ANQGSEA. The V segment lost 4 bases and the J segment 4 bases; nucleotides outside the gene matches: 4. The DNA of the CDR3 is TGCAGCGTTGCGAAGGGACTAGCAGAGACCCAGTACTTC. Translated, it gives CSVAKGLAETQYF.

The chain uses TRBV27 and TRBJ2-5, with 7 bases identical to TRBD2. The CDR3 has 16 residues. Germline V gene data show CDR1 as MNHEY and CDR2 as SMNVEV (reference sequence). V was clipped by 5 bases and J by 5 bases; unmatched bases: 14. The CDR3 here is CASSPRLARERETQYF. The CDR3 nucleotides read TGTGCCAGCAGTCCCAGACTAGCCCGGGAAAGGGAGACCCAGTACTTC.

This clonotype showed up just once. The chain links TRBV5-1 to TRBJ2-7, with a tentative D call TRBD1 (6 bases). This CDR3 spans 14 amino acids. The V gene lost 4 bases and the J gene lost 7 bases, with 18 bases spanning the gap. In germline, CDR1 is SGHRS, CDR2 YFSETQ. The CDR3 nucleotides read TGCGCCAGCAGCCCTGGACAGATCTCTACGGAGCAGTACTTC. It codes for CASSPGQISTEQYF.

This clonotype was counted many times. The chain recombines TRBV15 with TRBJ2-3; D call uncertain. V lost 0 bases, J lost 0 bases, and 1 base lay in between. CDR1 and CDR2 from the germline V gene are LNHNV and YYDKDF (reference sequence). This CDR3 spans 13 amino acids. This chain's CDR3 is CATSRDSTDTQYF. CDR3 sequence (DNA): TGTGCCACCAGCAGAGACAGCACAGATACGCAGTATTTT. Based on the CDR3 plus reference TRBV15 and TRBJ2-3, the full variable domain is DAMVIQNPRYQVTQFGKPVTLSCSQTLNHNVMYWYQQKSSQAPKLLFHYYDKDFNNEADTPDNFQSRRPNTSFCFLDIRSPGLGDTAMYLCATSRDSTDTQYFGPGTRLTVL.

The chain uses TRBV18 and TRBJ1-1; possible D gene TRBD1, 5 bases. The germline CDR1 and CDR2 sequences are KGHSH and LQKENI. CDR3 length: 13 amino acids. The germline V and J ends were trimmed by 7 bases and 5 bases, with 14 bases remaining between them. CDR3 DNA: TGTGCCAGCTACACAGTCCAGGGAACTGAAGCTTTCTTT. It codes for CASYTVQGTEAFF. The full variable domain, its missing parts supplied by reference TRBV18 and TRBJ1-1, is NAGVMQNPRHLVRRRGQEARLRCSPMKGHSHVYWYRQLPEEGLKFMVYLQKENIIDESGMPKERFSAEFPKEGPSILRIQQVVRGDSAAYFCASYTVQGTEAFFGQGTRLTVV.

Many counts were recorded for this clonotype. This chain uses TRBV4-3 with TRBJ2-1; D is tentatively TRBD1 or TRBD2 (6 bases each). This CDR3 has 15 residues. V was trimmed by 0 bases and J by 8 bases, leaving 14 bases between them. Germline V gene lookup returns CDR1 LGHNA and CDR2 YSLEER. The CDR3 is CASSQERPGGHEQFF. As DNA, the CDR3 is TGCGCCAGCAGCCAAGAGCGGCCCGGGGGCCATGAGCAGTTCTTC.

The CDR3 sequence is CASSQVAGTGTVYEQYF. Written as DNA, the CDR3 is TGCGCCAGCAGCCAAGTGGCCGGGACAGGGACAGTTTACGAGCAGTACTTC. This chain uses TRBV4-1 with TRBJ2-7; 9 nucleotides match TRBD1. Germline lookup yields CDR1 MGHRA and CDR2 YSYEKL. V was pared by 1 base and J by 4 bases, with 11 bases of the junction left unmatched. This CDR3 region has 17 residues.

This clonotype was detected a few times. The V and J genes are TRBV7-2 and TRBJ2-2; D is unresolved. Germline loops: CDR1 SGHTA, CDR2 FQGNSA. CDR3 length: 15 residues. Trimming took 4 bases from V and 1 from J, leaving 10 bases between them. The CDR3 DNA reads TGTGCCAGCAGCTCGAGGACCGAGAACACCGGGGAGCTGTTTTTT. Translation gives CASSSRTENTGELFF.